This T cell receptor (beta chain) was captured by sequencing in a study of naive and memory T cell subsets. Notes on the study in general: A few larger clonotypes appeared in naive repertoires, especially CD8, possibly memory cells re-expressing CD45RA. TCR abundance followed a power law differing between naive and memory subsets.

Concerning this clonotype: Its antigen is undetermined.

Sequential positive selection took CD4 T cells first, then CD8 T cells. Two oligonucleotides, mixed equimolar, formed the beta constant-region primer covering TRBC1 and TRBC2. Nested alpha and beta constant-region primers with the SP2 primer drove four PCR rounds on ligated cDNA. The cDNA 3' end received a ligated single-stranded oligonucleotide carrying the SP2 primer and a 12-nucleotide UMI. From the UMI-ligation and nested PCR reads, TCRdb called clonotypes with MiXCR, one entry per CDR3 protein. The data show 150,000 or so distinct CDR3 sequences, about 23% seen once. V was shortened by 6 bases and J by 6 bases, with 18 bases between the two germline ends. The CDR3 consists of 15 residues. Germline lookup yields CDR1 MNHNS and CDR2 SASEGT.

The gene calls are TRBV6-1 and TRBJ2-1; TRBD2 might be the D (8 bases). This receptor was taken from a human donor in good health. The sequenced material came from naive CD4+ T cells from blood. The CDR3 loop is CASSADRAGGNEQFF. In DNA form, the CDR3 reads TGTGCCAGCAGCGCCGACAGGGCGGGGGGCAATGAGCAGTTCTTC.